Listed below are T cell receptor beta chains from one sample, sequenced in a study of T-cell reconstitution after alpha-beta-depleted transplantation in children. TCRdb redid the calling of the PCR reads with MiXCR, one entry per CDR3 protein. Of roughly 30,000 distinct CDR3 sequences listed, under 7.5% are singletons. Here the sequenced sample was peripheral blood, taken 60 days after TCRalphabeta/CD19-depleted stem cell transplant. Receptors originate from a child under two years old who had a stem cell transplant for acute myeloid leukemia, so the T cells may come from the graft donor. Each CDR3 is given with its conserved first and last residue. D genes are given only for firm matches. Expanded clones are given a class, and other clones once, few, many or no size at all.

V: TRBV7-9
size: many
length: 12
J: TRBJ2-7
D: TRBD2
CDR3: CASSEALAGVAF
DNA: TGTGCCAGCAGCGAAGCTCTAGCGGGAGTCGCCTTC

V: TRBV6-6
size: many
length: 11
J: TRBJ2-7
D: -
CDR3: CASSYRYEQYF
DNA: TGTGCCAGCAGTTACCGATACGAGCAGTACTTC

V: TRBV5-1
size: many
length: 12
J: TRBJ2-1
D: -
CDR3: CASSFNYNEQFF
DNA: TGCGCCAGCAGCTTCAACTACAATGAGCAGTTCTTC

V: TRBV7-2
size: many
length: 15
J: TRBJ2-4
D: TRBD2
CDR3: CASSRLAGGKNIQYF
DNA: TGTGCCAGCAGCCGACTAGCGGGAGGGAAAAACATTCAGTACTTC

V: TRBV29-1
size: many
length: 13
J: TRBJ2-5
D: TRBD2
CDR3: CSAPAGGRETQYF
DNA: TGCAGCGCTCCAGCGGGGGGGCGAGAGACCCAGTACTTC

V: TRBV2
size: many
length: 8
J: TRBJ2-7
D: -
CDR3: CASGEQYF
DNA: TGTGCAAGCGGCGAGCAGTACTTC

V: TRBV7-9
size: many
length: 16
J: TRBJ1-4
D: TRBD1
CDR3: CASSSDRGGRNEKLFF
DNA: TGTGCCAGCAGCTCCGACAGGGGCGGGCGTAATGAAAAACTGTTTTTT

V: TRBV7-9
size: many
length: 17
J: TRBJ2-4
D: -
CDR3: CASSSRGGSLAKNIQYF
DNA: TGTGCCAGCAGCTCAAGGGGGGGTTCATTAGCCAAAAACATTCAGTACTTC

V: TRBV5-1
size: many
length: 17
J: TRBJ1-1
D: TRBD1
CDR3: CASSLDPPQGAHTEAFF
DNA: TGCGCCAGCAGCTTGGACCCACCTCAGGGGGCGCACACTGAAGCTTTCTTT

V: TRBV9
size: many
length: 14
J: TRBJ2-3
D: -
CDR3: CASSVSGATDTQYF
DNA: TGTGCCAGCAGCGTTTCGGGGGCCACAGATACGCAGTATTTT

V: TRBV15
size: many
length: 13
J: TRBJ2-1
D: -
CDR3: CATSVSHGNEQFF
DNA: TGTGCCACCAGCGTCTCACACGGGAATGAGCAGTTCTTC

V: TRBV29-1
size: -
length: 15
J: TRBJ2-7
D: -
CDR3: CSVGRRGVGSYEQYF
DNA: TGCAGCGTTGGTCGACGCGGGGTGGGCTCCTACGAGCAGTACTTC

V: TRBV6-5
size: many
length: 19
J: TRBJ2-1
D: TRBD1
CDR3: CASSYVGQGGVGPYNEQFF
DNA: TGTGCCAGCAGTTACGTAGGACAGGGGGGTGTAGGACCCTACAATGAGCAGTTCTTC

V: TRBV20-1
size: many
length: 13
J: TRBJ2-7
D: TRBD1
CDR3: CSAPGTGIYEQYF
DNA: TGCAGTGCTCCCGGGACAGGAATCTACGAGCAGTACTTC

V: TRBV6-6
size: many
length: 15
J: TRBJ2-1
D: -
CDR3: CASSYEGELHNEQFF
DNA: TGTGCCAGCAGTTACGAGGGGGAGCTACACAATGAGCAGTTCTTC

V: TRBV25-1
size: many
length: 17
J: TRBJ2-5
D: -
CDR3: CASSEGVWQALGETQYF
DNA: TGTGCCAGCAGTGAAGGCGTATGGCAGGCTCTAGGAGAGACCCAGTACTTC

V: TRBV7-9
size: many
length: 12
J: TRBJ2-1
D: -
CDR3: CASSFTGYEQFF
DNA: TGTGCCAGCAGCTTCACTGGGTATGAGCAGTTCTTC